The 30 T cell receptor beta chains below come from one sample, sequenced in a study of regulatory T cells in long-lasting Graves disease (dated by TCRdb to the early 2020s). Receptor amplification or capture employed multiplex PCR. Sequenced on an Illumina HiSeq 4000. CDR3 regions were amplified by Arm-PCR with iRepertoire HTBI primers to construct TCR beta libraries. Using fastp trimming at Q25 and MiXCR clonotype assembly, TCRdb reanalyzed the public sequencing data and kept in-frame beta chains. For every CDR3 protein sequence, its rows merge into one entry that carries the most common genes and DNA. The sample profile shows 420,000 or so distinct CDR3 sequences; approximately 16% of them were found once. Together, the top ten hold about 23% of the sample. The label giving this sample's time point can be read as: newly diagnosed GD, antithyroid drugs for less than 3 months. RNA was extracted from PBMCs in TRIzol for both TCR sequencing and RNA sequencing.

This sample also belongs to another study, concerning T cells in Graves' hyperthyroidism and ophthalmopathy.

Sequencing was performed on peripheral blood mononuclear cells (PBMCs), taken at new diagnosis, from a patient treated with antithyroid drugs. These receptor sequences come from a woman younger than 30 with Graves disease. Donor details come from another sample of the same person, matched by shared clones.

The V call is TRBV19, the J call TRBJ1-4; TRBD1 matches 7 bases. V gave up 5 bases and J gave up 7 bases; unmatched junction bases: 13. CDR3 length: 16 residues. Germline V gives CDR1 LNHDA, CDR2 SQIVND (reference sequence). The CDR3 bases are TGTGCCAGTAGTCCCCTCCGCCGACAGGGCCGTGAAAAACTGTTTTTT. Amino acid sequence: CASSPLRRQGREKLFF.

Ten or more counts support this clonotype. V gene TRBV5-1 combines with J gene TRBJ1-1; maybe TRBD1 (5 bases). The V gene lost 4 bases and the J gene lost 1 base, with 17 bases spanning the gap. This CDR3 is 16 amino acids long. Germline lookup yields CDR1 SGHRS and CDR2 YFSETQ. For the CDR3, the DNA is TGCGCCAGCAGCCCTTTATCCCCAGGGTGGAACACTGAAGCTTTCTTT. It is translated as CASSPLSPGWNTEAFF.

This clonotype was observed at least ten times. The CDR3 nucleotides are TGTGCCAGCAGTTACTCCGAGTCGGAGGAGCAGTACTTC. Residues: CASSYSESEEQYF. The chain carries TRBV6-2 or TRBV6-3 and TRBJ2-7, with D hard to call. Trimming shortened V by 0 bases and J by 7 bases, and 10 bases separated the two germline ends. Germline lookup yields CDR1 MNHEY and CDR2 SVGEGT. This CDR3 spans 13 amino acids.

This clonotype has a handful of counts. The rearrangement joins TRBV30 to TRBJ2-4; 7 nucleotides agree with TRBD2. The CDR3 covers 13 residues. The germline V gene has CDR1 GTSNPN and CDR2 SVGIG (reference sequence). J lost 10 bases, V lost 7 bases, and 13 bases had no gene match. CDR3 coding DNA: TGTGCCTACTCTTCCGGGACTACGGTTATTCAGTACTTC. Protein sequence: CAYSSGTTVIQYF.

V and J are TRBV7-9 and TRBJ2-5; D is perhaps TRBD1 or TRBD2 (7 bases each). CDR3 size: 19 residues. The V end was cut by 1 base, the J end by 5 bases, with 26 bases between. Germline V gives CDR1 SEHNR, CDR2 FQNEAQ (reference sequence). CDR3 sequence (DNA): TGTGCCAGCAGCTTAGGGCGACTAGCCACAGGGGAGATTAAGGAGACCCAGTACTTC. Amino acids: CASSLGRLATGEIKETQYF.

In its sample, this clonotype was seen many times. In nucleotides, the CDR3 is TGTGCCAGCAGCCAAGACCGTTCGGGGGGTGGTTGGGAGCAGTACTTC. The encoded protein is CASSQDRSGGGWEQYF. The J gene is TRBJ2-7, the V gene TRBV28; 7 nucleotides agree with TRBD2. There are 16 residues in the CDR3. Per the germline V gene, CDR1 is MDHEN and CDR2 is SYDVKM. The trim removed 6 bases at V and 7 bases at J, leaving 18 bases unmatched.

This clonotype was counted ten times or more. This chain uses TRBV3-1 with TRBJ2-7, with 12 bases matching TRBD2. J lost 5 bases, V lost 6 bases, and 5 bases had no gene match. Looked up from germline, CDR1 is LGHDT and CDR2 is YNNKEL (reference sequence). The CDR3 totals 14 residues. CDR3 sequence: CASRSLAGGDEQYF. The CDR3 DNA sequence: TGTGCCAGCAGATCACTAGCGGGAGGTGACGAGCAGTACTTC.

The chain recombines TRBV12-3 or TRBV12-4 with TRBJ2-1, with 8 bases aligning to TRBD1. The ends lost 5 bases at V and 6 bases at J; junction bases unmatched: 12. The CDR3 is made up of 16 amino acids. The CDR3 DNA sequence: TGTGCCAGCAGTAGAGCAGGGGGCGGAATTTCCAATGAGCAGTTCTTC. This sequence encodes CASSRAGGGISNEQFF.

This clonotype was counted at least ten times. This chain links TRBV13 with TRBJ2-3; D gene uncertain. The CDR3 loop spans 16 amino acids. Germline V gene lookup returns CDR1 PRHDT and CDR2 FYEKMQ (reference sequence). V was clipped by 2 bases and J by 0 bases, with 12 bases between them. The CDR3 here is CASSLNSLGSTDTQYF. The CDR3 DNA sequence: TGTGCCAGCAGCTTAAACTCCCTAGGGAGCACAGATACGCAGTATTTT.

This clonotype was detected ten times or more. V is TRBV11-3 and J is TRBJ2-2, with 12 bases fitting TRBD1. The CDR3 has 16 amino acids. Germline CDR1 reads SGHNT; CDR2 reads YENEEA. V lost 2 bases to trimming and J lost 6 bases; unmatched junction nucleotides: 4. Written as DNA, the CDR3 is TGTGCCAGCAGCTTACCGGGACAGGGGGCTTCCGGGGAGCTGTTTTTT. As protein: CASSLPGQGASGELFF. Based on the CDR3 plus reference TRBV11-3 and TRBJ2-2, the full variable domain is EAGVVQSPRYKIIEKKQPVAFWCNPISGHNTLYWYLQNLGQGPELLIRYENEEAVDDSQLPKDRFSAERLKGVDSTLKIQPAELGDSAVYLCASSLPGQGASGELFFGEGSRLTVL.

This clonotype was seen repeatedly, ten times or more. This sequence joins TRBV2 and TRBJ2-7; no reliable D call. Germline V CDR1 and CDR2: SNHLY, FYNNEI. The CDR3 covers 15 residues. Trimming took 4 bases from V and 1 from J, leaving 14 bases between them. CDR3 nucleotide sequence: TGTGCCAGCAGTGCAGAACGAAGGGTTTCCTACGAGCAGTACTTC. As protein: CASSAERRVSYEQYF.

V is TRBV27 and J is TRBJ2-2; a possible D gene is TRBD2 (6 bases). The germline V gene has CDR1 MNHEY and CDR2 SMNVEV (reference sequence). V lost 8 bases and J lost 4, with 14 bases in between. The length of the CDR3 is 14 residues. The CDR3 DNA reads as TGTGCCAGCCAATGGACTATCCTCACCGGGGAGCTGTTTTTT. This gives the protein CASQWTILTGELFF.

In its sample, this clonotype was seen a few times. J is TRBJ2-3 and V is TRBV10-1, with D perhaps matching TRBD2 (5 bases). The CDR3 spans 17 residues. Trimming pared 2 bases from V and 2 bases from J, leaving 17 bases between. CDR1 is WNHNN, CDR2 SYGVQD, per germline (reference sequence). The CDR3 here is CASSEGPGRLSTDTQYF. In DNA, the CDR3 is TGCGCCAGCAGTGAGGGGCCGGGAAGACTTTCCACAGATACGCAGTATTTT.

The sample holds many counts of this clonotype. The rearrangement joins TRBV6-2 or TRBV6-3 to TRBJ2-1, with 10 bases identical to TRBD2. Trimming cost V 4 bases and J 0 bases; bases outside gene matches: 0. In germline, CDR1 is MNHEY, CDR2 SVGEGT. There are 15 residues in the CDR3. CDR3: CASSSSGGSYNEQFF. The CDR3 coding sequence is TGTGCCAGCAGTTCTAGCGGGGGCTCCTACAATGAGCAGTTCTTC.

The CDR3 nucleotides are TGTGCCAGCAGACAGGGGTACAATGAGCAGTTCTTC. Protein product: CASRQGYNEQFF. The gene calls are TRBV28 and TRBJ2-1; 7 bases are a match to TRBD1. The V segment lost 6 bases and the J segment 4 bases; nucleotides outside the gene matches: 0. The CDR3 spans 12 residues. Germline V gives CDR1 MDHEN, CDR2 SYDVKM.

The chain links TRBV4-1 to TRBJ2-7, with D uncertain. V shed 1 base and J shed 4 bases, with 5 bases lying between them. The CDR3 runs to 12 residues. In germline, CDR1 is MGHRA, CDR2 YSYEKL. In DNA, the CDR3 is TGCGCCAGCAGCCAAGGAGTTTACGAGCAGTACTTC. This gives the protein CASSQGVYEQYF.

This clonotype was counted only a few times. V usage is TRBV10-3 and J usage is TRBJ2-7, with 7 bases fitting TRBD2. The germline CDR1 and CDR2 sequences are ENHRY and SYGVKD. The J segment lost 3 bases and the V segment lost 3 bases, leaving 11 bases of the junction unmatched. This CDR3 has 16 amino acids. Written as DNA, the CDR3 is TGTGCCATCAGTGATAATTTGCTAGCGGAACTCTACGAGCAGTACTTC. Amino acids: CAISDNLLAELYEQYF.

This clonotype was recorded at least ten times. The chain recombines TRBV28 with TRBJ1-2, with D perhaps TRBD1 (6 bases). Germline CDR1 MDHEN, CDR2 SYDVKM. The CDR3 is 13 residues long. CDR3 in amino acids: CASWAGGLYGYTF. CDR3 in DNA: TGTGCGAGTTGGGCGGGGGGGCTCTATGGCTACACCTTC.

This clonotype was seen repeatedly, ten times or more. This chain links TRBV28 with TRBJ2-1, with D maybe TRBD1 (5 bases). CDR3 length: 13 residues. Trimming shortened V by 6 bases and J by 5 bases, and 11 bases separated the two germline ends. Germline CDR1 and CDR2: MDHEN and SYDVKM. This chain's CDR3 is CASREAGNNEQFF. The CDR3 coding sequence is TGTGCCAGCAGAGAGGCAGGGAACAATGAGCAGTTCTTC.

This clonotype has ten or more counts. The CDR3 sequence is CASSLQGSGTQYF. CDR3 sequence (DNA): TGTGCCAGCAGCTTACAGGGCTCCGGGACCCAGTACTTC. The chain combines TRBV7-3 with TRBJ2-5; D might be TRBD1 (5 bases). The V end lost 2 bases, the J end lost 7 bases, and 11 bases lay between the germline ends. The CDR3 has 13 amino acids. Germline values: CDR1 SGHTA, CDR2 FQGTGA.

This clonotype occurred many times. The chain couples TRBV6-5 to TRBJ2-5; D gene unclear. CDR3 size: 12 residues. Trimming left V 0 bases short and J 5 bases short, with 4 bases between. Germline CDR1 is MNHEY and CDR2 is SVGAGI. CDR3 nucleotides: TGTGCCAGCAGTTACTCGCGGGAGACCCAGTACTTC. Encoded protein: CASSYSRETQYF.

This clonotype has just a few counts. This chain uses TRBV27 with TRBJ2-2; D uncertain. The CDR3 runs to 13 residues. Germline CDR1 MNHEY, CDR2 SMNVEV (reference sequence). V lost 11 bases to trimming and J lost 7 bases, with 17 bases between them. The CDR3 bases are TGTGCCGTCAGCAGAGGAGTGGGCGGGGAGCTGTTTTTT. Amino acids: CAVSRGVGGELFF.

Only a few counts were recorded for this clonotype. V gene TRBV30 combines with J gene TRBJ1-6; D remains unclear. The germline V gene encodes CDR1 GTSNPN and CDR2 SVGIG (reference sequence). The CDR3 has 13 amino acids. Trimming stripped 3 bases from V and 8 bases from J, with 11 bases between. In DNA, the CDR3 is TGTGCCTGGAGCAGGCTGAGGGATTCACCCCTCCACTTT. Its translation: CAWSRLRDSPLHF.

This clonotype was observed a handful of times. The chain employs TRBV5-1 and TRBJ2-7; 10 bases match TRBD2. Germline values: CDR1 SGHRS, CDR2 YFSETQ. The junction had 3 bases not matched to a gene; V was cut back by 5 bases and J by 1 base. This CDR3 has 14 residues. Written as DNA, the CDR3 is TGCGCCAGCAGAGCGGGAGGGAATTCCTACGAGCAGTACTTC. Protein: CASRAGGNSYEQYF.

Many counts were recorded for this clonotype. The chain employs TRBV12-3 or TRBV12-4 and TRBJ1-1; weak D call: TRBD1 (5 bases). This CDR3 comprises 16 residues. V lost 7 bases, J lost 4 bases, and 22 bases lay in between. The chain's CDR3 is CASNRQFPDGGTEAFF. CDR3 DNA sequence: TGTGCCAGCAATCGCCAATTCCCGGACGGGGGCACTGAAGCTTTCTTT.

The chain carries TRBV9 and TRBJ2-1; 9 bases are a match to TRBD2. CDR1 is SGDLS, CDR2 YYNGEE, per germline. V gave up 0 bases and J gave up 15 bases; unmatched junction bases: 7. The CDR3 runs 13 residues. CDR3: CASSVGGGRASFF. Here the CDR3 DNA reads TGTGCCAGCAGCGTAGGGGGCGGGAGGGCCTCGTTCTTC.

This clonotype was recorded at least ten times. The chain is built from TRBV27 and TRBJ2-7, with D unclear. The CDR3 runs to 15 residues. V dropped 0 bases and J dropped 6 bases, with 15 bases sitting between them. The germline V gene encodes CDR1 MNHEY and CDR2 SMNVEV (reference sequence). The CDR3 reads CASSLSLLRLSEQYF. CDR3 nucleotides: TGTGCCAGCAGTTTATCTCTTCTTCGCTTGAGCGAGCAGTACTTC.

This clonotype turned up a few times. The J gene is TRBJ2-4, the V gene TRBV6-2 or TRBV6-3; 8 bases match TRBD1. The CDR3 totals 15 residues. The germline V gene encodes CDR1 MNHEY and CDR2 SVGEGT. After removal of 5 bases from V and 5 bases from J, the junction contained 8 bases not matched to a gene. Here the CDR3 reads CASSRDDRGENIQYF. CDR3 DNA: TGTGCCAGCAGTCGAGATGACAGGGGCGAAAACATTCAGTACTTC.

This clonotype was seen just once. The chain uses TRBV6-1 and TRBJ1-2; TRBD1 agrees at 7 bases. V shed 5 bases and J 1 base; nucleotides not matched to a gene: 4. This CDR3 contains 14 residues. CDR1 is MNHNS and CDR2 is SASEGT in the germline V gene. The CDR3 region is CASSTDRSNYGYTF. The CDR3 DNA sequence: TGTGCCAGCAGTACGGACAGGAGTAACTATGGCTACACCTTC.

In regard to this clonotype: One base away lies a much larger clone, so this may be a sequencing read error. The chain employs TRBV12-3 or TRBV12-4 and TRBJ2-2; D may correspond to TRBD1 or TRBD2 (5 bases each). This CDR3 contains 16 residues. The CDR3: CASSLGTGLSTGELVF. The CDR3 region has the DNA TGTGCCAGCAGTCTAGGGACCGGTCTGAGTACCGGGGAGCTGGTTTTT.